One and the same sample provided the 4 T cell receptor beta chains below, sequenced in a study of Ad26.COV2.S vaccination and SARS-CoV-2 variants. Repertoires were generated with immunoSEQ multiplex PCR, while TCRdb's copy carries only in-frame clones and drops some. The sample carries under 550,000 clones, approximately 90% recorded once. Treatment denoted: around 19 received Ad26.COV2.S at low or high dose, single or two shots; 5 received placebo; per-sample allocation not given. Collection of the samples took place on day 63 after the first injection of vaccine or placebo. The material sequenced was peripheral blood, taken in a trial of Ad26.COV2.S vaccine versus placebo. Every receptor here comes from a person between 18 and 60 years old who received the Ad26.COV2.S COVID-19 vaccine or a placebo.

V usage is TRBV7-2 and J usage is TRBJ2-7; D is possibly TRBD1 or TRBD2 (5 bases each). This CDR3 is 13 amino acids long. In germline, CDR1 is SGHTA, CDR2 FQGNSA. The ends were cut back, 5 bases at V and 6 bases at J, with 14 bases in the middle. The CDR3 DNA reads TGTGCCAGCAGCAGGGACCTAGGCCTCGAGCAGTACTTC. This encodes CASSRDLGLEQYF.

The rearrangement links TRBV12-3 or TRBV12-4 to TRBJ1-5, with a possible D match to TRBD1 (5 bases). This CDR3 has 13 amino acids. V was trimmed by 2 bases and J by 6 bases, leaving 8 bases between them. CDR3 sequence reads: CASSLSGSQPQHF. The CDR3 nucleotides read TGTGCCAGCAGTTTATCAGGGTCTCAGCCCCAGCATTTT.

The chain carries TRBV29-1 and TRBJ2-2; D is ambiguous. V gave up 5 bases and J gave up 0 bases, with 7 bases separating them. The germline CDR1 and CDR2 sequences are SQVTM and ANQGSEA. This CDR3 contains 13 residues. The CDR3 coding sequence is TGCAGCGTTCTTACCACGAACACCGGGGAGCTGTTTTTT. Protein product: CSVLTTNTGELFF.

CDR3 loop: CASSPGTGVREQFF. DNA for the CDR3: TGCGCCAGCAGCCCCGGGACAGGGGTCAGGGAGCAGTTCTTC. The chain combines TRBV4-3 with TRBJ2-1, with 10 bases lining up with TRBD1. CDR3 size: 14 residues. Germline CDR1 reads LGHNA; CDR2 reads YSLEER. Trimming at V came to 4 bases and at J to 10 bases, leaving 7 bases not matched to a gene.